This T cell receptor (beta chain) was captured by sequencing in a study of cytotoxic CD8 clonotypes in ibrutinib-treated CLL. Study-level information: Specimens for response were gathered following a median approximately 11 months of therapy, spanning 6 to 36.

Per germline, CDR1 LNHNV and CDR2 YYDKDF (reference sequence). Trimming took off 1 base at V and 4 bases at J, with 22 bases between the two ends. The CDR3 covers 19 residues. A remark on this clone: The antigen is unknown.

General study points: Age-matched healthy donor levels were exceeded by baseline clonality, which tracked circulating CD8+ T-cell counts.

Sequenced by immunoSEQ multiplex PCR; TCRdb stores in-frame clones only, minus some. This table has around 150,000 clones, 70% to 85% appearing once. This sample comprised PBMCs, obtained after 12 months of ibrutinib treatment. The TCR was taken from a human donor with chronic lymphocytic leukemia. The J gene is TRBJ1-4, the V gene TRBV15, with D tentatively TRBD1 (5 bases). The CDR3 bases are TGTGCCACCAGCAGAGCAATATCCTCGAGGGGACCGCTTAATGAAAAACTGTTTTTT. This sequence encodes CATSRAISSRGPLNEKLFF.